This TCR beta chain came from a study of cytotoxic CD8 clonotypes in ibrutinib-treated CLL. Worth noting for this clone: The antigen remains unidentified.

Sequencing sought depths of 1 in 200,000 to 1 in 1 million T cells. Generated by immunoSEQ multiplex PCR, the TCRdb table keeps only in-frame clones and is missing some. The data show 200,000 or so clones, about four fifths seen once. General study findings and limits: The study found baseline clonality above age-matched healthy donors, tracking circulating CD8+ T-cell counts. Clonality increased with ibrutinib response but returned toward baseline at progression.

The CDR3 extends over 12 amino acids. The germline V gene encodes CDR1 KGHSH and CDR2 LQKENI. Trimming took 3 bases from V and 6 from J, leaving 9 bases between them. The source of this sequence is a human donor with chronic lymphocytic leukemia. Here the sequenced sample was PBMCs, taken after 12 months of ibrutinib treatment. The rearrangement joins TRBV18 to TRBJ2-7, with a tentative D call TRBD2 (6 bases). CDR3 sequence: CASSPGGAEQYF. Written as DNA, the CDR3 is TGTGCCAGCTCACCCGGCGGGGCCGAGCAGTACTTC. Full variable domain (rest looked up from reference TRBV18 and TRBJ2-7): NAGVMQNPRHLVRRRGQEARLRCSPMKGHSHVYWYRQLPEEGLKFMVYLQKENIIDESGMPKERFSAEFPKEGPSILRIQQVVRGDSAAYFCASSPGGAEQYFGPGTRLTVT.